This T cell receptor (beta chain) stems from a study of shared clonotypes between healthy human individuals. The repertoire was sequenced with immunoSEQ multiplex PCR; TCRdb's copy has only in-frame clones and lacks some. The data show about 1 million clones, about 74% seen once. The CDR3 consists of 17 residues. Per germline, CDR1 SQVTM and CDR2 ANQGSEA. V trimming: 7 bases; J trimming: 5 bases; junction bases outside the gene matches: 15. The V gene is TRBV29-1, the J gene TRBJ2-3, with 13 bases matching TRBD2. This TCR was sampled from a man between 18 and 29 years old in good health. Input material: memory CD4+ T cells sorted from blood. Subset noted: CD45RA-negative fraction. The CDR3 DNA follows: TGCAGCGCCACCCACGGGGGACTAGCGGGACTTAGAGATACGCAGTATTTT. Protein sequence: CSATHGGLAGLRDTQYF.